This TCR beta chain was identified in a study of cytomegalovirus exposure and HLA in healthy donors. Findings and caveats of the study: A list of more than 150 TCR beta chains associated with cytomegalovirus was given. A subsequent analysis found that TCR clusters from the first cohort also tended to co-occur in the 130 or so validation repertoires, with around 94% of cluster scores above 0.

About this clone: The antigen is undetermined.

After removal of 0 bases from V and 12 bases from J, the junction contained 8 bases not matched to a gene. The CDR3 is made up of 15 amino acids. Germline CDR1 is MGHRA and CDR2 is YSYEKL. Generated by immunoSEQ multiplex PCR, the TCRdb table keeps only in-frame clones and is missing some. Of about 120,000 clones in the sample, 85% to 90% were seen once. Donors were drawn from the approximately 110-subject validation cohort, separate from the approximately 700-subject first cohort. The V gene is TRBV4-1, the J gene TRBJ2-1; the match to TRBD2 covers 10 bases. The sequence derives from a woman under 30 in good health and CMV-seropositive. Sequenced material: PBMCs. The DNA for the CDR3 is TGCGCCAGCAGCCAAGATCAGGGACTAGCGACAGTGCAGTTCTTC. Translated, it gives CASSQDQGLATVQFF.